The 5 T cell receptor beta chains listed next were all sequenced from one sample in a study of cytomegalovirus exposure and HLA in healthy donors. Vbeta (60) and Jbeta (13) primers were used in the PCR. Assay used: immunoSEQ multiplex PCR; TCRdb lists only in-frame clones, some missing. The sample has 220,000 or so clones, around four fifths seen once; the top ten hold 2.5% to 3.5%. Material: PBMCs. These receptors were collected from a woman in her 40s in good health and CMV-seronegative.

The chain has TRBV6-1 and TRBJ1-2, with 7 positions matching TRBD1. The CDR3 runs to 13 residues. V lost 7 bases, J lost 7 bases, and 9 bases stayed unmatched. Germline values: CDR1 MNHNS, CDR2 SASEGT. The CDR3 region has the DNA TGTGCCAGCACCGAAATTCGACAGGGTGGCTACACCTTC. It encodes CASTEIRQGGYTF.

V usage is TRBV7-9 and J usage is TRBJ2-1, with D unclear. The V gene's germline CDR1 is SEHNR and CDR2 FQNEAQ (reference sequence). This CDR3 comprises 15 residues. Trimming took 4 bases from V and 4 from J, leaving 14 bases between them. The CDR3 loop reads CASSSPGESYNEQFF. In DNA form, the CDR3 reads TGTGCCAGCAGCTCCCCAGGCGAGTCGTACAATGAGCAGTTCTTC.

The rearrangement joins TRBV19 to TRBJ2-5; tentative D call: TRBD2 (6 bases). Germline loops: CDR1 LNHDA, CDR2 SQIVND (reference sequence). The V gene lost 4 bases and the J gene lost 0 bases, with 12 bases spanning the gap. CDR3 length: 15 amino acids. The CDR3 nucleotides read TGTGCCAGTAGTAAGCCCATAGCGGACCAAGAGACCCAGTACTTC. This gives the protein CASSKPIADQETQYF.

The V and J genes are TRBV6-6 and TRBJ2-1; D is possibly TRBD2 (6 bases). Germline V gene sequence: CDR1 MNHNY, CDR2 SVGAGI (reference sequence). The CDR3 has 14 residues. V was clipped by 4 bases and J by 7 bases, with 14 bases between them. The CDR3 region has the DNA TGTGCCAGCAGTTCAGGCGGGACTTTTAATGAGCAGTTCTTC. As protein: CASSSGGTFNEQFF.

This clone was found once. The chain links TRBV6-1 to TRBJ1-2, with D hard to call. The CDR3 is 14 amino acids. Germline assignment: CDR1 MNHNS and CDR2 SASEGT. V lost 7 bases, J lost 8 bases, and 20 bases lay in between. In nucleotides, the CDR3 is TGTGCCAGCAATTCCCTTGGGCCTGCGCAAGGCTACACCTTC. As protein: CASNSLGPAQGYTF.